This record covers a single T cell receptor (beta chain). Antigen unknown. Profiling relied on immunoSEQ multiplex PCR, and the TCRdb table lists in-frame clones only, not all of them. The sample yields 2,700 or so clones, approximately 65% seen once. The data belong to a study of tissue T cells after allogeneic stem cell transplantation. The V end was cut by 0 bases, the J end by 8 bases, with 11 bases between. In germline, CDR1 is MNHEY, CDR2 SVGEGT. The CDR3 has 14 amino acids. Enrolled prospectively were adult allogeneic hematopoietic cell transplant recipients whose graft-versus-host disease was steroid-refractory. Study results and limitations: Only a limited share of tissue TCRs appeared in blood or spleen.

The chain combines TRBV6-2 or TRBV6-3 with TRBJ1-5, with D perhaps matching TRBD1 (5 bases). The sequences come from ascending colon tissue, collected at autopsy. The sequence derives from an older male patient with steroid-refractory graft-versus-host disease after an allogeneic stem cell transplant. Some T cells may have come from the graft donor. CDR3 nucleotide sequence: TGTGCCAGCAGTTACTCAGGGGAGTGGGAGCCCCAGCATTTT. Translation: CASSYSGEWEPQHF.